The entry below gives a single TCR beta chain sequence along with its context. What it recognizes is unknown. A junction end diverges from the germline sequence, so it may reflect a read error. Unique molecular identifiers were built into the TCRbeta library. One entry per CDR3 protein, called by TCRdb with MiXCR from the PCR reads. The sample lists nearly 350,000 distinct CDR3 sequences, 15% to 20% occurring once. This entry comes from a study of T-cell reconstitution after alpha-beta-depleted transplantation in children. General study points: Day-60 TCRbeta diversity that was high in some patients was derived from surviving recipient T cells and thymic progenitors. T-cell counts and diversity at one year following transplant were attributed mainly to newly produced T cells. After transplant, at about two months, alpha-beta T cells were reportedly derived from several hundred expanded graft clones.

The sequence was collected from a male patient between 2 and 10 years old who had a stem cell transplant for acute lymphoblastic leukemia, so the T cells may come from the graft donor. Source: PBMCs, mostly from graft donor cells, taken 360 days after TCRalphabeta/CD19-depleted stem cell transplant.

CDR3 residues: CAISLAGVFSRSTDTQYF. The CDR3 coding sequence is TGTGCCATCAGTTTAGCGGGAGTCTTCTCGCGGAGCACAGATACGCAGTATTTT. V usage is TRBV12-3 or TRBV12-4 and J usage is TRBJ2-3; 9 bases fit TRBD2. The length of the CDR3 is 18 residues.